This T cell receptor (beta chain) was captured in a study of blood T cell repertoires in COVID-19. Overall study: The analysed material was cDNA or gDNA that came from T cells, B-cell-depleted T cells, or PBMCs.

Trimming took 4 bases from V and 5 from J, leaving 15 bases between them. The CDR3 consists of 15 residues. Germline V lookup: CDR1 MNHEY, CDR2 SVGEGT. Original handling: Cell counts per sample came from amplifying reference gene primers. Method: immunoSEQ multiplex PCR; TCRdb's copy keeps in-frame clones and lacks some. V and J calls and clone size are those listed in that table; D and trimming were worked out from the DNA. The table includes fewer than 350,000 clones, 88% detected once. This receptor was obtained from a man aged 18 to 35 with active or convalescent COVID-19. The chain uses TRBV6-2 or TRBV6-3 and TRBJ1-5; D is uncertain. The sample was peripheral blood. The CDR3 reads CASSLSIRGYQPQHF. The CDR3 nucleotides are TGTGCCAGCAGTTTGTCTATACGGGGATATCAGCCCCAGCATTTT.